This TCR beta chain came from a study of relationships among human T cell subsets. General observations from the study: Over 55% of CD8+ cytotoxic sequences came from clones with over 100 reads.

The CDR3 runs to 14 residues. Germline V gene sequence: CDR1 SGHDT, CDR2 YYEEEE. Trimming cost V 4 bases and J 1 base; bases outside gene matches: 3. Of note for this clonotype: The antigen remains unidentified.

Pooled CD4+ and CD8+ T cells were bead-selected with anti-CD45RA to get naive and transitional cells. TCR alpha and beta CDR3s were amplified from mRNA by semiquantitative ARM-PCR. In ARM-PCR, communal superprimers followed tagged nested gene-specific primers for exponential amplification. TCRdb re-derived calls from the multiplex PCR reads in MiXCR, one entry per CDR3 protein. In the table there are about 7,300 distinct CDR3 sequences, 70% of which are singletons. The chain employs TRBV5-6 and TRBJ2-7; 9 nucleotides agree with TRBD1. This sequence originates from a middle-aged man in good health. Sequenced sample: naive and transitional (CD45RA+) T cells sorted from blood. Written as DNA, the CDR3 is TGTGCCAGCAGCCTAGACAGGGGGTCCTACGAGCAGTACTTC. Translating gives CASSLDRGSYEQYF. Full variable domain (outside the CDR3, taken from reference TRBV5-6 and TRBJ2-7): DAGVTQSPTHLIKTRGQQVTLRCSPKSGHDTVSWYQQALGQGPQFIFQYYEEEERQRGNFPDRFSGHQFPNYSSELNVNALLLGDSALYLCASSLDRGSYEQYFGPGTRLTVT.